Below are 3 T cell receptor beta chains sequenced from a single sample in a study of PD-1 blockade in classical Hodgkin lymphoma. TCRdb's table, derived via immunoSEQ multiplex PCR, lists solely in-frame clones and lacks some. The table shows about 23,000 clones, with 80% occurring only once. Every patient had relapsed following autologous stem cell transplantation, and cohorts differed in brentuximab vedotin exposure. The sample in question was peripheral blood mononuclear cells (PBMCs), obtained before the second cycle of nivolumab. Receptors were obtained from a human donor with classical Hodgkin lymphoma.

V usage is TRBV7-8 and J usage is TRBJ2-7; possible D gene TRBD1, 6 bases. Germline values: CDR1 SGHVS, CDR2 FQNEAQ. V was cut by 3 bases and J by 3 bases, with 15 bases left in between. The length of the CDR3 is 15 residues. The CDR3 nucleotides read TGTGCCAGCAGCTTCCGTCGGGGACAAATCTACGAGCAGTACTTC. Amino acid sequence: CASSFRRGQIYEQYF.

In this sample, this clone is medium-sized. The chain couples TRBV18 to TRBJ2-7, with no clear D. The CDR3 loop spans 11 amino acids. Germline values: CDR1 KGHSH, CDR2 LQKENI. V lost 6 bases to trimming and J lost 3 bases, with 6 bases between them. This CDR3 reads CASSRVYEQYF. The CDR3 DNA reads as TGTGCCAGCTCCCGAGTCTACGAGCAGTACTTC.

The chain couples TRBV19 to TRBJ2-1; TRBD2 is a possible D gene (5 bases). Per germline, CDR1 LNHDA and CDR2 SQIVND (reference sequence). V shed 5 bases and J shed 4 bases, with 18 bases lying between them. The CDR3 contains 16 residues. The CDR3: CASSPRKVAQYNEQFF. The CDR3 DNA reads as TGTGCCAGTAGTCCGCGGAAGGTAGCGCAGTACAATGAGCAGTTCTTC.